Below are 21 T cell receptor beta chains sequenced from a single sample in a study of CD4+ T cells in melanoma. Produced via immunoSEQ multiplex PCR; TCRdb's table is partial and in-frame only. In the table there are 9,300 or so clones, roughly two thirds of which are singletons. The source material was cells from a culture (not recorded whether cultured in vitro). The receptors here all came from a human donor with melanoma.

This clone was seen a few times. The chain couples TRBV2 to TRBJ1-2; tentatively, D is TRBD1 (5 bases). Germline V gene data show CDR1 as SNHLY and CDR2 as FYNNEI. Trimming cost V 0 bases and J 4 bases, with 15 bases left between them. The CDR3 covers 16 residues. The CDR3 reads CASSEAELGTTYGYTF. In DNA form, the CDR3 reads TGTGCCAGCAGTGAAGCTGAGTTAGGGACCACCTATGGCTACACCTTC.

V gene TRBV5-1 combines with J gene TRBJ1-6; no clear D gene. V lost 0 bases and J 8 bases, leaving 18 bases between the germline ends. The CDR3 extends over 17 amino acids. Germline values: CDR1 SGHRS, CDR2 YFSETQ. CDR3 sequence: CASSLAWEEAGDSPLHF. CDR3 coding DNA: TGCGCCAGCAGCTTGGCGTGGGAGGAGGCAGGTGATTCACCCCTCCACTTT.

This chain uses TRBV25-1 with TRBJ2-7, with unresolved D. CDR3 length: 12 residues. Germline loops: CDR1 MGHDK, CDR2 SYGVNS. Trimming left V 1 base short and J 4 bases short, with 5 bases between. This chain's CDR3 is CASSESWYEQYF. CDR3 nucleotide sequence: TGTGCCAGCAGTGAATCCTGGTACGAGCAGTACTTC.

This chain uses TRBV5-6 with TRBJ2-2, with D possibly TRBD2 on 6 matching bases. V was trimmed by 7 bases and J by 5 bases, leaving 18 bases between them. The V gene's germline CDR1 is SGHDT and CDR2 YYEEEE. This CDR3 spans 15 amino acids. The CDR3, as DNA: TGTGCCAGCGACCACTACGGGGGAAGAACCGGGGAGCTGTTTTTT. It encodes CASDHYGGRTGELFF.

The rearrangement uses TRBV6-6 and TRBJ2-3; 10 bases match TRBD2. The V and J ends lost 7 bases and 3 bases, in that order; junction bases with no gene match: 7. The CDR3 is made up of 15 amino acids. The germline V gene has CDR1 MNHNY and CDR2 SVGAGI (reference sequence). The CDR3 region is CASNRLAGDTDTQYF. The CDR3 DNA sequence: TGTGCCAGCAACAGGCTAGCGGGGGATACAGATACGCAGTATTTT.

The J gene is TRBJ2-1, the V gene TRBV4-1; TRBD2 matches 10 bases. This CDR3 is 19 amino acids long. Trimming at V came to 0 bases and at J to 6 bases, leaving 14 bases not matched to a gene. Germline loops: CDR1 MGHRA, CDR2 YSYEKL. The DNA for the CDR3 is TGCGCCAGCAGCCAAGAGGCTAGCGGGGGCCGTTATTTCCGCAATGAGCAGTTCTTC. It encodes CASSQEASGGRYFRNEQFF.

The chain recombines TRBV6-5 with TRBJ2-7, with 7 bases lining up with TRBD2. The germline V gene has CDR1 MNHEY and CDR2 SVGAGI. This CDR3 contains 15 residues. V shed 6 bases and J 6 bases; nucleotides not matched to a gene: 14. CDR3: CASRRTGTKGTEQYF. In nucleotides, the CDR3 is TGTGCCAGCAGGCGGACCGGGACTAAGGGGACCGAGCAGTACTTC.

V gene TRBV6-1 combines with J gene TRBJ1-2; no clear D. The CDR3 contains 15 residues. Trimming stripped 2 bases from V and 4 bases from J, with 14 bases between. Germline lookup yields CDR1 MNHNS and CDR2 SASEGT. The CDR3 nucleotides are TGTGCCAGCAGTGAATTCTCTCGGGGTGTCTATGGCTACACCTTC. Protein product: CASSEFSRGVYGYTF.

This CDR3 reads CASSQNGWDTQYF. Here the CDR3 DNA reads TGTGCCAGCAGCCAAAACGGATGGGATACGCAGTATTTT. This chain connects TRBV7-2 to TRBJ2-3; D gene uncertain. This CDR3 is built from 13 residues. CDR1 and CDR2 from the germline V gene are SGHTA and FQGNSA. V was cut by 5 bases and J by 6 bases, with 12 bases left in between. Complete variable domain (other parts from reference TRBV7-2 and TRBJ2-3): GAGVSQSPSNKVTEKGKDVELRCDPISGHTALYWYRQSLGQGLEFLIYFQGNSAPDKSGLPSDRFSAERTGGSVSTLTIQRTQQEDSAVYLCASSQNGWDTQYFGPGTRLTVL.

V usage is TRBV10-1 and J usage is TRBJ2-1; tentatively, D is TRBD2 (7 bases). The CDR3 covers 13 residues. CDR1 and CDR2 from the germline V gene are WNHNN and SYGVQD (reference sequence). Trimming removed 2 bases from V and 9 bases from J, with 11 bases in between. The CDR3 reads CASSEGGGSEQFF. CDR3 nucleotides: TGCGCCAGCAGTGAGGGGGGGGGCAGTGAGCAGTTCTTC.

The J gene is TRBJ2-1, the V gene TRBV7-9; TRBD2 agrees at 8 bases. Germline V gene sequence: CDR1 SEHNR, CDR2 FQNEAQ (reference sequence). The CDR3 consists of 17 residues. J was trimmed by 5 bases and V by 2 bases; bases with no gene match: 11. The CDR3 region has the DNA TGTGCCAGCAGCTTATTAGGAGGTAGCGGGGTCGACAATGAGCAGTTCTTC. It is translated as CASSLLGGSGVDNEQFF.

The V call is TRBV2, the J call TRBJ1-3; D unresolved. The CDR3 covers 12 residues. The V gene lost 8 bases and the J gene lost 3 bases, with 8 bases spanning the gap. CDR1 is SNHLY, CDR2 FYNNEI, per germline. The CDR3 loop is CASVQYGNTIYF. The CDR3 DNA sequence: TGTGCCAGCGTACAATATGGAAACACCATATATTTT.

V gene TRBV20-1 combines with J gene TRBJ1-2, with TRBD1 identical over 8 bases. The V and J ends lost 8 bases and 5 bases, in that order; junction bases with no gene match: 4. The CDR3 has 11 amino acids. The germline CDR1 and CDR2 sequences are DFQATT and SNEGSKA (reference sequence). The CDR3 here is CSCGQGYGYTF. The DNA of the CDR3 is TGCAGTTGCGGACAGGGTTATGGCTACACCTTC.

CDR3 residues: CASSLVGPKHYEQYF. As DNA, the CDR3 is TGCGCCAGCAGCTTGGTGGGACCGAAGCACTACGAGCAGTACTTC. V usage is TRBV5-1 and J usage is TRBJ2-5, with D possibly called TRBD1 or TRBD2 (5 bases each). The DNA end favors TRBJ2-7, so the J call may be wrong. Germline V lookup: CDR1 SGHRS, CDR2 YFSETQ. The CDR3 is 15 amino acids.

This sequence joins TRBV6-4 and TRBJ1-5; D not resolved. CDR1 is MRHNA and CDR2 is SNTAGT in the germline V gene. CDR3 size: 15 residues. The V end lost 6 bases, the J end lost 4 bases, and 16 bases lay between the germline ends. The CDR3 bases are TGTGCCAGCAGCCCTCGGGAGGGCGGTAATCAGCCCCAGCATTTT. Its translation is CASSPREGGNQPQHF.

The chain recombines TRBV10-3 with TRBJ2-7; weak D call: TRBD2 (5 bases). CDR1 is ENHRY, CDR2 SYGVKD, per germline. The CDR3 covers 14 residues. Trimming left V 0 bases short and J 4 bases short, with 10 bases between. This chain's CDR3 is CAISESGREYEQYF. The DNA for the CDR3 is TGTGCCATCAGTGAGTCGGGCCGGGAATACGAGCAGTACTTC.

The rearrangement joins TRBV7-2 to TRBJ1-3, with D perhaps matching TRBD1 (6 bases). The CDR3 length is 16 residues. V dropped 5 bases and J dropped 4 bases, with 18 bases sitting between them. Per the germline V gene, CDR1 is SGHTA and CDR2 is FQGNSA. The CDR3 here is CASSTQQGVRGNTIYF. The DNA of the CDR3 is TGTGCCAGCAGCACCCAACAGGGAGTGAGGGGAAACACCATATATTTT.

The gene calls are TRBV7-3 and TRBJ2-3; TRBD2 aligns across 10 bases. This CDR3 contains 14 residues. Germline V gene data show CDR1 as SGHTA and CDR2 as FQGTGA. J was trimmed by 4 bases and V by 6 bases; bases with no gene match: 4. DNA of the CDR3: TGTGCCAGCAGGGTAGCGGGGGGTGCAGATACGCAGTATTTT. It codes for CASRVAGGADTQYF.

In DNA, the CDR3 is TGTGCCATCAGTACAGGCGCAGCCTACGAGCAGTACTTC. Translation gives CAISTGAAYEQYF. V gene TRBV10-3 combines with J gene TRBJ2-7; possibly TRBD1 for D (5 bases). Trimming left V 5 bases short and J 2 bases short, with 10 bases between. The germline V gene encodes CDR1 ENHRY and CDR2 SYGVKD. The length of the CDR3 is 13 residues.

V usage is TRBV6-1 and J usage is TRBJ2-2; 7 positions match TRBD1. The CDR3 sequence is 14 residues long. The junction had 3 bases not matched to a gene; V was cut back by 1 base and J by 7 bases. The germline V gene has CDR1 MNHNS and CDR2 SASEGT. The chain's CDR3 is CASSEDNRGGELFF. Here the CDR3 DNA reads TGTGCCAGCAGTGAAGACAACAGGGGCGGGGAGCTGTTTTTT.

J is TRBJ2-3 and V is TRBV6-5, with D perhaps matching TRBD1 (6 bases). Germline CDR1 MNHEY, CDR2 SVGAGI. CDR3 size: 15 residues. Trimming pared 8 bases from V and 4 bases from J, leaving 19 bases between. CDR3 residues: CASANRDPAADTQYF. For the CDR3, the DNA is TGTGCCAGCGCAAACAGGGACCCCGCCGCAGATACGCAGTATTTT.